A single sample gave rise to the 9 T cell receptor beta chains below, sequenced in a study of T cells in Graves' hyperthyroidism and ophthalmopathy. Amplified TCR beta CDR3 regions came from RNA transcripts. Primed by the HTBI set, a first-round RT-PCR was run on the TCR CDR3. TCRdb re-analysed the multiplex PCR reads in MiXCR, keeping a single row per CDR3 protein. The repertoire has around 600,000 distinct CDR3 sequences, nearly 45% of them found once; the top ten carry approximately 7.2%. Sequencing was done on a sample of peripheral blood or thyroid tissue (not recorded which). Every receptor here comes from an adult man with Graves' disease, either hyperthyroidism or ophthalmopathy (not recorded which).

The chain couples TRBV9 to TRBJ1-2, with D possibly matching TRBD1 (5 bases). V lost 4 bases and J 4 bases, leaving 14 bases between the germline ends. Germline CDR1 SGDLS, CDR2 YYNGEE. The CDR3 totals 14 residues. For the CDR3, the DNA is TGTGCCAGCAGCCAAGCGGGAGACAGCTATGGCTACACCTTC. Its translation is CASSQAGDSYGYTF.

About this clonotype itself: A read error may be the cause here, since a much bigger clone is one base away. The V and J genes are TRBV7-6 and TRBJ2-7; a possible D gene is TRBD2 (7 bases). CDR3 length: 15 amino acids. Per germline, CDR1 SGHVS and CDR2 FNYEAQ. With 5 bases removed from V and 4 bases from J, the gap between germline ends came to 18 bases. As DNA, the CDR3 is TGTGCCAGCAGCCCAGAGCCTAGCGGACAGTACGAGCAGTACTTC. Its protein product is CASSPEPSGQYEQYF.

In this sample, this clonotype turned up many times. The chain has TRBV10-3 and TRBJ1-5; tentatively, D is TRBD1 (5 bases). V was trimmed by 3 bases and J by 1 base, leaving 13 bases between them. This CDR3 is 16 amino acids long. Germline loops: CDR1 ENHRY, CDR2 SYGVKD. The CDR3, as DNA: TGTGCCATCAGTGACAGGGTGAGTGAGAGCAATCAGCCCCAGCATTTT. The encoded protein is CAISDRVSESNQPQHF.

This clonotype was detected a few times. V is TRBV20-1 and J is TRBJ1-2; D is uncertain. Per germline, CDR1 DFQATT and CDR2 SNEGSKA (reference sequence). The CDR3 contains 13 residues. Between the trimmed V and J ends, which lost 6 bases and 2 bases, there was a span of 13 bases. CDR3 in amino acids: CSAPEPENYGYTF. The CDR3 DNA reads TGCAGTGCCCCCGAGCCAGAAAACTATGGCTACACCTTC.

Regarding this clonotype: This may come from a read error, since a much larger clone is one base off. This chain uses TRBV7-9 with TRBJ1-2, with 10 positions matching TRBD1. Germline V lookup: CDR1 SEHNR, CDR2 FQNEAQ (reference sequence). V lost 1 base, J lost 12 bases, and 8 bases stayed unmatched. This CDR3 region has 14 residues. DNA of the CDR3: TGTGCCAGCAGCTTAGGACAGGGGGCTGAGGGCCACACCTTC. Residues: CASSLGQGAEGHTF.

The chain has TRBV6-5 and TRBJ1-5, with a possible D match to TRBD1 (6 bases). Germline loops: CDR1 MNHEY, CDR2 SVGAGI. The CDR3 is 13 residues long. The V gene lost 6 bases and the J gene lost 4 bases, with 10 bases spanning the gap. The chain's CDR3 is CASRLQGNQPQHF. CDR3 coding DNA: TGTGCCAGCAGATTACAGGGAAATCAGCCCCAGCATTTT.

DNA of the CDR3: TGCAGTGCTAGAGGCCACTTGGGCCAAGAGACCCAGTACTTC. This codes for CSARGHLGQETQYF. The chain is built from TRBV20-1 and TRBJ2-5; unclear D gene. This CDR3 has 14 residues. Trimming cost V 1 base and J 1 base, with 10 bases left between them. Germline assignment: CDR1 DFQATT and CDR2 SNEGSKA (reference sequence).

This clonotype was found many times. The CDR3 sequence is CASSPPGQSEKLFF. CDR3 bases: TGTGCCAGCAGCCCCCCGGGACAGAGTGAAAAACTGTTTTTT. J is TRBJ1-4 and V is TRBV7-3; 7 bases agree with TRBD1. V was pared by 5 bases and J by 7 bases, with 7 bases of the junction left unmatched. Germline V lookup: CDR1 SGHTA, CDR2 FQGTGA. The CDR3 runs 14 residues.

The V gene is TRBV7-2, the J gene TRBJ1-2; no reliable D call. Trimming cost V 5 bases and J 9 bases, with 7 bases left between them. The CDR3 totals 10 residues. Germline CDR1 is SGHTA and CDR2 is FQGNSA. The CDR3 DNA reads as TGTGCCAGCAGCCCCGACAGCTACACCTTC. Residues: CASSPDSYTF.